The 13 T cell receptor beta chains reported below all come from one sample, sequenced in a study of metastatic and nonmetastatic thyroid tumors. No treatment had been given to any patient before thyroid surgery. Via MiXCR, TCRdb re-called the PCR reads. The table shows about 20,000 clones, with roughly 29% occurring only once. Specimen: blood. The receptors originated from a female donor with papillary thyroid cancer or a benign thyroid nodule (not recorded which). Some clones in this sample may be carry-over from other donors' samples.

CDR3 bases: TGTGCCTGGCAGAGTAATGAAAAACTGTTTTTT. Its protein product is CAWQSNEKLFF. The chain recombines TRBV30 with TRBJ1-4; D unresolved. The CDR3 sequence is 11 residues long. Germline CDR1 reads GTSNPN; CDR2 reads SVGIG (reference sequence). The V end was cut by 5 bases, the J end by 4 bases, with 5 bases between.

The chain links TRBV3-1 to TRBJ1-2; D is undetermined. The CDR3 is 13 residues long. Trimming left V 1 base short and J 6 bases short, with 9 bases between. Germline CDR1 is LGHDT and CDR2 is YNNKEL (reference sequence). This chain's CDR3 is CASSQVTANGYTF. For the CDR3, the DNA is TGTGCCAGCAGCCAAGTGACGGCTAATGGCTACACCTTC.

Of note for this clone: As the CDR3 is not closed by the conserved phenylalanine or tryptophan, this likely results from a read error. The chain uses TRBV28 and TRBJ1-1; D is possibly TRBD1 (5 bases). The CDR3 contains 17 residues. Trimming cost V 3 bases and J 0 bases, with 17 bases left between them. Germline CDR1 MDHEN, CDR2 SYDVKM. CDR3 region: CASSFNYVRTMNTEAFL. In nucleotides, the CDR3 is TGTGCCAGCAGTTTTAACTATGTGCGGACAATGAACACTGAAGCTTTCTTA.

On this clone: Being one base from a much bigger clone, this may be a read error. CDR3 coding DNA: TGCAGTGCTATGGAAGGGGGCGGATGGAACACCGAATCTTTCTTT. Translation: CSAMEGGGWNTESFF. The chain recombines TRBV20-1 with TRBJ1-1, with TRBD1 identical over 7 bases. With V trimmed by 4 bases and J by 12 bases, 20 bases remained unmatched. CDR1 and CDR2 (germline): DFQATT, SNEGSKA (reference sequence). The CDR3 contains 15 residues.

This clone was picked up many times. This rearrangement joins TRBV18 to TRBJ1-1; D is possibly TRBD1 (5 bases). The CDR3 length is 15 residues. The germline V gene encodes CDR1 KGHSH and CDR2 LQKENI. V dropped 2 bases and J dropped 1 base, with 11 bases sitting between them. Here the CDR3 DNA reads TGTGCCAGCTCACCATGGGCAGGGAGGAACACTGAAGCTTTCTTT. This codes for CASSPWAGRNTEAFF.

Within the sample, this clone is medium-sized. The chain has TRBV6-1 and TRBJ1-4, with 7 bases aligning to TRBD1. In germline, CDR1 is MNHNS, CDR2 SASEGT. CDR3 size: 14 residues. J lost 7 bases, V lost 5 bases, and 7 bases had no gene match. CDR3 region: CASSPDRAGEKLFF. The CDR3 DNA reads TGTGCCAGCAGTCCCGACAGGGCGGGTGAAAAACTGTTTTTT.

The chain carries TRBV28 and TRBJ2-7; D is perhaps TRBD1 (6 bases). This CDR3 is 13 amino acids long. V lost 2 bases, J lost 4 bases, and 9 bases lay in between. CDR1 and CDR2 from the germline V gene are MDHEN and SYDVKM. The CDR3 reads CASSLGGEYEQYF. CDR3 nucleotides: TGTGCCAGCAGTTTAGGGGGCGAATACGAGCAGTACTTC.

This clone rates as medium-sized (0.01 to 0.1%). This chain joins TRBV18 and TRBJ2-2, with 8 bases fitting TRBD1. In germline, CDR1 is KGHSH, CDR2 LQKENI. Unmatched junction bases numbered 11, after V lost 3 bases and J lost 5 bases. The CDR3 has 17 residues. This chain's CDR3 is CASSPAGGARGTGELFF. CDR3 nucleotide sequence: TGTGCCAGCTCACCTGCAGGGGGCGCGAGAGGAACCGGGGAGCTGTTTTTT.

This clone was counted at least ten times. Its ends do not fully match the called genes, so a read error is possible. The same CDR3 arises from other DNA sequences in this sample as well. The chain couples TRBV10-3 to TRBJ2-6; 8 bases fit TRBD1. Germline V gene lookup returns CDR1 ENHRY and CDR2 SYGVKD. The CDR3 contains 21 residues. CDR3 residues: CAISESLGQGAISSGANVLTF. Written as DNA, the CDR3 is TGTGCCATCAGTGAGTCCTTAGGGCAGGGGGCTATCAGTAGTGGGGCCAACGTCCTAACTTTC.

This clone was seen at least ten times. This chain connects TRBV9 to TRBJ2-5, with D possibly being TRBD2 (5 bases). The germline V gene encodes CDR1 SGDLS and CDR2 YYNGEE. This CDR3 spans 14 amino acids. Deletions cut 4 bases from V and 2 bases from J, with 12 bases between. The CDR3 sequence: CASSPMTGQETQYF. In DNA form, the CDR3 reads TGTGCCAGCAGCCCGATGACGGGACAAGAGACCCAGTACTTC.

This clone was seen repeatedly, ten times or more. The chain employs TRBV5-1 and TRBJ1-4; a possible D gene is TRBD1 (6 bases). The CDR3 totals 14 residues. V was cut by 5 bases and J by 5 bases, with 13 bases left in between. Looked up from germline, CDR1 is SGHRS and CDR2 is YFSETQ. CDR3 bases: TGCGCCAGCAGACCGGGGGCCCCAAATGAAAAACTGTTTTTT. This encodes CASRPGAPNEKLFF.

The chain has TRBV12-3 or TRBV12-4 and TRBJ2-3, with 7 bases fitting TRBD2. There are 15 residues in the CDR3. Unmatched junction bases numbered 6, after V lost 6 bases and J lost 0 bases. The CDR3 sequence is CASRPTSASTDTQYF. DNA of the CDR3: TGTGCCAGCAGGCCTACTAGCGCGAGCACAGATACGCAGTATTTT.

This clone occurred many times. The gene calls are TRBV10-3 and TRBJ2-7; no firm D call. The V gene's germline CDR1 is ENHRY and CDR2 SYGVKD. Trimming removed 2 bases at V and 0 bases at J, with 8 bases between. This CDR3 has 14 amino acids. The CDR3 reads CAISEPGISYEQYF. The CDR3 nucleotides are TGTGCCATCAGTGAGCCGGGCATCTCCTACGAGCAGTACTTC.